Shown below are 24 T cell receptor beta chains from a single sample sequenced in a study of neurological immune-mediated disorders. One entry per CDR3 protein results from TCRdb running MiXCR on the 5' RACE reads. The sample shows tens of thousands of distinct CDR3 sequences, around 3.6% of them seen only once. The specimen was PBMCs. These receptor sequences come from a woman aged 50 to 60 with multiple sclerosis.

This clonotype was detected many times. The chain combines TRBV6-5 with TRBJ2-3, with TRBD1 as a possible D gene (6 bases). Trimming shortened V by 6 bases and J by 1 base, and 17 bases separated the two germline ends. Germline assignment: CDR1 MNHEY and CDR2 SVGAGI. The CDR3 sequence is 16 residues long. The CDR3: CASSRSTGTRTDTQYF. The CDR3 nucleotides are TGTGCCAGCAGCCGATCTACCGGGACACGCACAGATACGCAGTATTTT.

This clonotype appeared many times. The J gene is TRBJ2-2, the V gene TRBV6-2 or TRBV6-3, with D perhaps TRBD1 or TRBD2 (5 bases each). The CDR3 loop spans 15 amino acids. V lost 7 bases and J lost 6, with 18 bases in between. Germline assignment: CDR1 MNHEY and CDR2 SVGEGT. The CDR3 is CASTPTGWDAGELFF. For the CDR3, the DNA is TGTGCCAGCACCCCTACGGGTTGGGACGCCGGGGAGCTGTTTTTT.

The table lists this clonotype with many counts. This sequence joins TRBV7-9 and TRBJ1-3, with D perhaps matching TRBD1 (5 bases). The CDR3 spans 11 residues. V gave up 8 bases and J gave up 6 bases, with 8 bases separating them. Germline CDR1 and CDR2: SEHNR and FQNEAQ (reference sequence). The CDR3 loop is CASHGANTIYF. The CDR3 nucleotides are TGTGCCAGCCACGGGGCAAACACCATATATTTT.

There are many counts of this clonotype. The chain employs TRBV29-1 and TRBJ2-7; D not resolved. This CDR3 contains 12 residues. Germline V gene sequence: CDR1 SQVTM, CDR2 ANQGSEA. V lost 3 bases, J lost 0 bases, and 6 bases lay in between. CDR3 coding DNA: TGCAGCGTTGAGGGCAGCTCCTACGAGCAGTACTTC. It encodes CSVEGSSYEQYF.

This clonotype has at least ten counts. The chain has TRBV5-1 and TRBJ1-1; the match to TRBD1 covers 10 bases. This CDR3 is built from 15 residues. Germline V gene data show CDR1 as SGHRS and CDR2 as YFSETQ. V lost 4 bases, J lost 8 bases, and 11 bases stayed unmatched. CDR3 nucleotides: TGCGCCAGCAGCACGAAGACAGGGGGCGTTGGAGAAGCTTTCTTT. Translated: CASSTKTGGVGEAFF.

The V and J genes are TRBV18 and TRBJ2-5; 10 bases match TRBD1. Germline V gene sequence: CDR1 KGHSH, CDR2 LQKENI. The CDR3 has 15 residues. The trim removed 10 bases at V and 1 base at J, leaving 9 bases unmatched. CDR3 in amino acids: CATNSGTGAQETQYF. DNA for the CDR3: TGTGCCACCAATTCCGGGACAGGGGCCCAAGAGACCCAGTACTTC.

This clonotype was seen ten or more times. This chain links TRBV4-1 with TRBJ1-1; D is possibly TRBD1 (6 bases). Germline CDR1 is MGHRA and CDR2 is YSYEKL. This CDR3 has 15 residues. Trimming removed 4 bases from V and 1 base from J, with 13 bases in between. The DNA for the CDR3 is TGCGCCAGCAGCCCCACTGGACAGACGAACACTGAAGCTTTCTTT. This encodes CASSPTGQTNTEAFF.

This clonotype was detected ten times or more. This rearrangement joins TRBV27 to TRBJ2-1; 7 nucleotides agree with TRBD1. The CDR3 loop spans 14 amino acids. V shed 5 bases and J 9 bases; nucleotides not matched to a gene: 10. Germline CDR1 is MNHEY and CDR2 is SMNVEV (reference sequence). CDR3 nucleotide sequence: TGTGCCAGCAGTAACCAGGGGGTAGGTAGTGAGCAGTTCTTC. Translating gives CASSNQGVGSEQFF.

This clonotype has a count of ten or more. The gene calls are TRBV12-3 or TRBV12-4 and TRBJ1-2; TRBD1 matches at 7 bases. The CDR3 is made up of 13 amino acids. The V segment lost 3 bases and the J segment 8 bases; nucleotides outside the gene matches: 6. The CDR3, as DNA: TGTGCCAGCAGTTTGACAGGGATCGGGGGCTACACCTTC. As protein: CASSLTGIGGYTF.

There are many counts of this clonotype. This chain links TRBV15 with TRBJ2-1; D is uncertain. The CDR3 loop spans 19 amino acids. Between the trimmed V and J ends, which lost 0 bases and 0 bases, there was a span of 18 bases. Germline V CDR1 and CDR2: LNHNV, YYDKDF (reference sequence). The chain's CDR3 is CATSRDYSLRESSYNEQFF. CDR3 in DNA: TGTGCCACCAGCAGAGATTATAGCTTAAGAGAATCCTCCTACAATGAGCAGTTCTTC.

In its sample, this clonotype was seen many times. The CDR3 DNA sequence: TGTGCCAGCGGCAAGGGGGTCCCAGGTGAGCAGTTCTTC. Protein product: CASGKGVPGEQFF. J is TRBJ2-1 and V is TRBV2, with a tentative D call TRBD1 (6 bases). CDR3 length: 13 amino acids. The V end lost 8 bases, the J end lost 9 bases, and 17 bases lay between the germline ends. The germline CDR1 and CDR2 sequences are SNHLY and FYNNEI.

This clonotype was seen repeatedly, ten times or more. The gene calls are TRBV5-4 and TRBJ2-3; TRBD2 might be the D (6 bases). This CDR3 has 15 amino acids. The V and J ends lost 4 bases and 3 bases respectively, with 15 bases between them. Per germline, CDR1 SGHNT and CDR2 YYREEE (reference sequence). CDR3 bases: TGTGCCAGCAGCGATGGAGGAGGGTGGACAGATACGCAGTATTTT. Its translation: CASSDGGGWTDTQYF.

This clonotype was seen many times. This chain links TRBV4-3 with TRBJ2-3, with 10 bases matching TRBD2. The CDR3 is made up of 16 amino acids. Germline V gene lookup returns CDR1 LGHNA and CDR2 YSLEER. V gave up 4 bases and J gave up 3 bases; unmatched junction bases: 7. DNA for the CDR3: TGCGCCAGCAGCCTAGAAAGCGGGGGGGCTACAGATACGCAGTATTTT. Translating it yields CASSLESGGATDTQYF.

With respect to this clonotype: A much more abundant neighbour one base away suggests this may be a read error. The CDR3 region has the DNA TGTGCCAGCAGCTTATTCCCTTTTTATGCCGTGGAGCTGTTTTTT. It is translated as CASSLFPFYAVELFF. This chain uses TRBV5-6 with TRBJ2-2; D call uncertain. V lost 2 bases and J 10 bases, leaving 18 bases between the germline ends. Per germline, CDR1 SGHDT and CDR2 YYEEEE. The CDR3 totals 15 residues.

This clonotype was seen many times. The chain carries TRBV5-1 and TRBJ2-7; 11 nucleotides match TRBD1. The germline V gene has CDR1 SGHRS and CDR2 YFSETQ. J was trimmed by 7 bases and V by 4 bases; bases with no gene match: 7. CDR3 size: 14 residues. In DNA form, the CDR3 reads TGCGCCAGCAGCCTGGGGACAGGGGGAAGGGAGCAGTACTTC. It yields the protein CASSLGTGGREQYF.

Turning to this clonotype: A much larger clone sits a single nucleotide away, making a read error possible. The CDR3 nucleotides read TGCGCCAGCAGCCACAGCGGGGGTCTATACAATGAGCAGTTCTTC. This encodes CASSHSGGLYNEQFF. The chain carries TRBV5-1 and TRBJ2-1; 8 bases match TRBD2. The CDR3 is made up of 15 amino acids. The J segment lost 4 bases and the V segment lost 4 bases, leaving 7 bases of the junction unmatched. The germline gives CDR1 SGHRS, CDR2 YFSETQ.

This clonotype showed up many times. The V call is TRBV20-1, the J call TRBJ1-3, with unresolved D. V was clipped by 5 bases and J by 2 bases, with 10 bases between them. The germline V gene encodes CDR1 DFQATT and CDR2 SNEGSKA (reference sequence). CDR3 length equals 13 residues. The CDR3 bases are TGCAGTGCTGCCCAGAGTACTGGAAACACCATATATTTT. Translating it yields CSAAQSTGNTIYF.

This clonotype showed up just a few times. This may stem from a read error, because a much larger clone lies one nucleotide away. The chain joins TRBV12-3 or TRBV12-4 to TRBJ2-7; D unclear. CDR3 size: 12 residues. The V end lost 3 bases, the J end lost 2 bases, and 5 bases lay between the germline ends. This CDR3 reads CASSFDPYEQYF. CDR3 DNA: TGTGCCAGCAGTTTTGACCCCTACGAGCAGTACTTC.

The table lists this clonotype with many counts. The DNA of the CDR3 is TGCGCCAGCAGCCAATTGACAGGCGGCGGAGATACGCAGTATTTT. It encodes CASSQLTGGGDTQYF. This chain uses TRBV5-1 with TRBJ2-3; D perhaps matches TRBD1 (6 bases). V dropped 4 bases and J dropped 5 bases, with 17 bases sitting between them. The germline CDR1 and CDR2 sequences are SGHRS and YFSETQ. The CDR3 extends over 15 amino acids.

The table lists this clonotype with many counts. The chain links TRBV12-3 or TRBV12-4 to TRBJ2-2; 7 nucleotides agree with TRBD1. The CDR3 spans 13 residues. Trimming at V came to 8 bases and at J to 6 bases, leaving 6 bases not matched to a gene. The CDR3 is CASGPTGSGELFF. CDR3 coding DNA: TGTGCCAGCGGCCCGACAGGGTCCGGGGAGCTGTTTTTT.

This clonotype came up many times. The genes are TRBV5-1 and TRBJ2-7; TRBD1 aligns across 7 bases. V was clipped by 0 bases and J by 2 bases; unmatched bases: 5. From germline, CDR1 is SGHRS and CDR2 YFSETQ. This CDR3 contains 15 residues. The CDR3 region is CASSLAHRGTYEQYF. The CDR3 region has the DNA TGCGCCAGCAGCTTGGCCCACAGGGGTACCTACGAGCAGTACTTC.

This clonotype was seen at least ten times. V usage is TRBV20-1 and J usage is TRBJ1-5; tentative D call: TRBD1 (5 bases). The CDR3 totals 13 residues. The ends were cut back, 5 bases at V and 3 bases at J, with 11 bases in the middle. Per the germline V gene, CDR1 is DFQATT and CDR2 is SNEGSKA (reference sequence). Here the CDR3 DNA reads TGCAGTGCTCCCAAAGGGGCCAATCAGCCCCAGCATTTT. Translating gives CSAPKGANQPQHF.

V and J are TRBV2 and TRBJ1-3; 7 positions agree with TRBD1. Germline values: CDR1 SNHLY, CDR2 FYNNEI. The CDR3 length is 14 residues. V was clipped by 10 bases and J by 3 bases; unmatched bases: 9. CDR3 coding DNA: TGTGCCACCGACGACAGGGTTGTTGGAAACACCATATATTTT. As protein: CATDDRVVGNTIYF.

Ten or more counts support this clonotype. The genes are TRBV27 and TRBJ2-7, with 9 bases fitting TRBD1. The CDR3 runs to 13 residues. After removal of 7 bases from V and 0 bases from J, the junction contained 1 base not matched to a gene. The germline V gene has CDR1 MNHEY and CDR2 SMNVEV (reference sequence). Here the CDR3 reads CASKTGGSYEQYF. DNA for the CDR3: TGTGCCAGCAAGACAGGGGGCTCCTACGAGCAGTACTTC.